This section outlines one T cell receptor beta chain sequence together with its context. Its matching antigen is unknown. This specimen comes from a study of identical twins' blood T cells. Findings of the study overall: Environmental influences on twin similarity could not be excluded. Shared CDR3 clonotype counts tracked mainly the product of cloneset sizes.

Both ends of each TCR cDNA library bore sample-specific barcodes. Per the original data handling: Per-library CDR3 reads ranged 2.2 to 3.6 million; clonotypes, ~95,000 to ~550,000. TCRdb recomputed calls from the 5' RACE reads with MiXCR, one row per CDR3 protein. The authors' filters were not applied to this entry. Here the sample spans 350,000 to 450,000 distinct CDR3 sequences, 25% to 35% being singletons. The germline V gene has CDR1 SEHNR and CDR2 FQNEAQ (reference sequence). The germline V and J ends were trimmed by 4 bases and 10 bases, with 13 bases remaining between them. This CDR3 is 12 amino acids long.

The sample taken for sequencing was PBMCs. The TCR sequence derives from a woman between 18 and 55 years old in good health. This chain uses TRBV7-9 with TRBJ1-2; TRBD1 might be the D (5 bases). The CDR3 region has the DNA TGTGCCAGCAGCTCTCAGGGACTTGACTACACCTTC. Translating gives CASSSQGLDYTF.